This TCR beta chain comes out of a study of T cell repertoires in cytomegalovirus infection (dated by TCRdb to between 2018 and 2021). Regarding the research as a whole: The peptide stimulations were aimed at well-studied HLA-B-restricted epitopes as well as recently identified HLA-C-restricted CMV epitopes, whose presentation resists viral immunomodulation. Donor HLA type was relevant to the analysis, as public TCR beta signatures indicated carriage of CMV infection together with the matching HLA type.

Concerning this clonotype itself: Its binding antigen is unknown. The record has no base qualities; no much larger clone is one base away.

The paper as a whole reports these results and caveats: In the ex vivo response, HLA-C-restricted CMV-specific TCR beta clonotypes were dominant, and in two of eight donors the single most frequent clonotype came from this HLA-C-restricted group. Cumulative frequency of public TCR beta family members discriminated carriers of CMV infection plus the relevant HLA type in this cohort and an independent approximately 360-donor cohort.

The treatment or condition label here, explained by the study, means: in vitro stimulation with specific CMV peptide epitopes to enrich CMV-specific T cells. Instrument used: Illumina HiSeq 1500. The public sequencing data were trimmed at Q25 with fastp and processed into clonotypes with MiXCR by TCRdb, which kept only in-frame beta chains. CDR3 protein sequences are deduplicated, and each keeps its most common genes and DNA. The sample data list more than 250,000 distinct CDR3 sequences, and roughly 25% of these were observed just once. The top ten hold 13% of the sample. Including cysteine and phenylalanine, the CDR3 has 13 amino acids. The DNA shown is the 39-base CDR3, in frame from base 1. The germline V gene yields LGHNT for CDR1 and FRNRAP for CDR2. A distance of 6 bases separates the germline ends of V and J, which lose 1 base and 3 bases respectively.

The chain links TRBV12-5 with TRBJ2-5; too little of a D gene remains to name it. This specimen was cultured PBMCs, taken from culture after CMV antigen stimulation. The TCR comes from a human donor in good health (CMV status not recorded). Some clones in this sample may be carry-over from other donors' samples. This receptor has the CDR3 CASGLDSEETQYF. The nucleotide sequence is TGTGCTAGTGGTTTGGACTCTGAAGAGACCCAGTACTTC. Outside the CDR3, residues come from the reference TRBV12-5 and TRBJ2-5 proteins, so the full variable domain is: DARVTQTPRHKVTEMGQEVTMRCQPILGHNTVFWYRQTMMQGLELLAYFRNRAPLDDSGMPKDRFSAEMPDATLATLKIQPSEPRDSAVYFCASGLDSEETQYFGPGTRLLVL.